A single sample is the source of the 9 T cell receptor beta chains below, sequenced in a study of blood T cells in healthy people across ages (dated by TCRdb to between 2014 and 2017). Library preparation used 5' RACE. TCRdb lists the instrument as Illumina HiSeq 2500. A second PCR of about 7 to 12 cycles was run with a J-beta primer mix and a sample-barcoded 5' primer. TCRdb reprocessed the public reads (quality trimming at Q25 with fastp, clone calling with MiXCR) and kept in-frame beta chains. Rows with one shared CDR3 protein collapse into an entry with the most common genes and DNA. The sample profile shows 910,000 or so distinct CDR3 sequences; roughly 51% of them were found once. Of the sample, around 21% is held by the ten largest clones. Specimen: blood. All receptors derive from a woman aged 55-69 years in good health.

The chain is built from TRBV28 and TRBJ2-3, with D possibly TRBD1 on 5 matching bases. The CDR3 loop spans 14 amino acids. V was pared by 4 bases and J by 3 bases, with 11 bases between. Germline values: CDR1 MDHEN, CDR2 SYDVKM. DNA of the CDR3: TGTGCCAGCAGTTCATTGGGGCTAACAGATACGCAGTATTTT. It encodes CASSSLGLTDTQYF.

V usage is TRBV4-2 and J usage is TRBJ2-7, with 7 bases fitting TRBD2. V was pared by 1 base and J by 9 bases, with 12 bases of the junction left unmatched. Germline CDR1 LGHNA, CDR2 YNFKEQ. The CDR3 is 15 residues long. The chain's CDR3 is CASSQGGQTPGGQYF. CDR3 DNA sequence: TGTGCCAGCAGCCAAGGTGGCCAAACCCCGGGGGGGCAGTACTTC.

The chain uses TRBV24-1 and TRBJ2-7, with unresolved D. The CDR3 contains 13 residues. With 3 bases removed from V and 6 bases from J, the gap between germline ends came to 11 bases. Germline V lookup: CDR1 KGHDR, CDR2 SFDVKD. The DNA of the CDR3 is TGTGCCACCAGTGATACAAATATTGGCGAGCAGTACTTC. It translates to CATSDTNIGEQYF.

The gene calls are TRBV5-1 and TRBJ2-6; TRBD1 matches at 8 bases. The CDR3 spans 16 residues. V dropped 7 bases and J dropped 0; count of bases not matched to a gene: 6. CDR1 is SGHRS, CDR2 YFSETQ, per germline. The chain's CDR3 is CASYQGAPSGANVLTF. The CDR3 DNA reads TGCGCCAGCTACCAGGGGGCACCCTCTGGGGCCAACGTCCTGACTTTC.

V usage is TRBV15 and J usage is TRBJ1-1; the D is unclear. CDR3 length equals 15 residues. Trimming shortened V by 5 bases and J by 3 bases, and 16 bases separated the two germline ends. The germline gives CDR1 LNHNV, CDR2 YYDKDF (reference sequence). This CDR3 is CATSPRARRDTEAFF. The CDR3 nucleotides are TGTGCCACCAGCCCTCGCGCGAGGCGCGACACTGAAGCTTTCTTT.

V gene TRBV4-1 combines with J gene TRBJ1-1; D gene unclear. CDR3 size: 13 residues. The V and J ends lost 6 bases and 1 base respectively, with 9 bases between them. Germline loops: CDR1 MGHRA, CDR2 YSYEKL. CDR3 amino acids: CASRLPGNTEAFF. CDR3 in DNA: TGCGCCAGCAGACTTCCAGGGAACACTGAAGCTTTCTTT.

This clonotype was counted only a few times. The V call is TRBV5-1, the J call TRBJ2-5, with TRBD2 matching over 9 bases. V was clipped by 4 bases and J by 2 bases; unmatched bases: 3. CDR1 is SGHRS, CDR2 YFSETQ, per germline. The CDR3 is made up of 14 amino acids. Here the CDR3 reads CASSGTSWQETQYF. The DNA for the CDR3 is TGCGCCAGCAGCGGGACTAGCTGGCAAGAGACCCAGTACTTC.

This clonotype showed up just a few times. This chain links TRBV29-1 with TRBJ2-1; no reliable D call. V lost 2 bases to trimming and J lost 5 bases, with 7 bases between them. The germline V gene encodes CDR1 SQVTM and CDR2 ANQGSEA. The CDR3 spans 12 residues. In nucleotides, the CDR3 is TGCAGCGTTGAATTTGTTAACAATGAGCAGTTCTTC. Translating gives CSVEFVNNEQFF.

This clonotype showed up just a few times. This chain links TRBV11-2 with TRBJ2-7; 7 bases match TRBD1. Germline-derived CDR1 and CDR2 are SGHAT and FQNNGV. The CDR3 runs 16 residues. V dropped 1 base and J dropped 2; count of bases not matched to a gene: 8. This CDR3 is CASSLVRRQGPYEQYF. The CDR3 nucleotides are TGTGCCAGCAGCTTAGTTAGGAGACAGGGACCCTACGAGCAGTACTTC. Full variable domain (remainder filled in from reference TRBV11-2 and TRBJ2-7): EAGVAQSPRYKIIEKRQSVAFWCNPISGHATLYWYQQILGQGPKLLIQFQNNGVVDDSQLPKDRFSAERLKGVDSTLKIQPAKLEDSAVYLCASSLVRRQGPYEQYFGPGTRLTVT.